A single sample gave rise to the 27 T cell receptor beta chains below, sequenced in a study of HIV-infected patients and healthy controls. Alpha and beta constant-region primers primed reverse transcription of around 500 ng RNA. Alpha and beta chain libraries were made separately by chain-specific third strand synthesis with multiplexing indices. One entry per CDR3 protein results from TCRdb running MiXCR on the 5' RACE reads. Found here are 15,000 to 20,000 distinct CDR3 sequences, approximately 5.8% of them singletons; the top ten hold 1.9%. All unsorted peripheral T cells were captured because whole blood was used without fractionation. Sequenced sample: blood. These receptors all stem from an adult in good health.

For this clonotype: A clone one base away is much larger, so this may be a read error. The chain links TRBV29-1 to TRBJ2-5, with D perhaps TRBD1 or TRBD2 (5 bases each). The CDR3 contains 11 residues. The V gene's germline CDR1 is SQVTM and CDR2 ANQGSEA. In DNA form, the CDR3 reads TGCAGCGTTGAAGAGAACGGGACCCGGTACTTC. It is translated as CSVEENGTRYF. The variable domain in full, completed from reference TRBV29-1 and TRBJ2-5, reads SAVISQKPSRDICQRGTSLTIQCQVDSQVTMMFWYRQQPGQSLTLIATANQGSEATYESGFVIDKFPISRPNLTFSTLTVSNMSPEDSSIYLCSVEENGTRYFGPGTRLLVL.

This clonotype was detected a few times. The CDR3 region is CSVGRQETQYF. The CDR3 DNA reads as TGCAGCGTTGGTCGGCAAGAGACCCAGTACTTC. V gene TRBV29-1 combines with J gene TRBJ2-5; D unresolved. The ends were cut back, 4 bases at V and 2 bases at J, with 5 bases in the middle. CDR3 length: 11 residues. From germline, CDR1 is SQVTM and CDR2 ANQGSEA.

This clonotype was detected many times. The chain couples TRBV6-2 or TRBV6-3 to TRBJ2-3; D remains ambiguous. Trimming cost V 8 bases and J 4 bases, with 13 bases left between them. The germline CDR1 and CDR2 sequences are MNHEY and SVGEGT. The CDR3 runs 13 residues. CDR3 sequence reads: CASQRAESDTQYF. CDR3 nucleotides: TGTGCCAGCCAACGGGCGGAATCAGATACGCAGTATTTT.

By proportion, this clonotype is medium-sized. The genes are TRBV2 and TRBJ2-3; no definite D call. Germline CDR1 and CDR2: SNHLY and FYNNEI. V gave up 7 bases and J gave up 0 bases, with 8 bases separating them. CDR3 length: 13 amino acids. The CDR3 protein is CASNDLSTDTQYF. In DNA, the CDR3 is TGTGCCAGCAATGATCTTAGCACAGATACGCAGTATTTT.

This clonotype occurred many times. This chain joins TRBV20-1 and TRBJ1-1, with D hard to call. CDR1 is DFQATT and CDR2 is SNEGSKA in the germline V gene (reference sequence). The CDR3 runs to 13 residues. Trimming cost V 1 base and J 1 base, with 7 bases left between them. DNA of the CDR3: TGCAGTGCTAGAGGGTCCTCGAACACTGAAGCTTTCTTT. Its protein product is CSARGSSNTEAFF.

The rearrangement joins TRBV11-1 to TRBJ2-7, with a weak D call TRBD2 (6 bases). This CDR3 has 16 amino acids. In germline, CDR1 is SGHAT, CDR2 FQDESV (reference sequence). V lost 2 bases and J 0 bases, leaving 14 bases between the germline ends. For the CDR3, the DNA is TGTGCCAGCAGCTTAAATCGGGGGATGGTCTCCTACGAGCAGTACTTC. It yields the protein CASSLNRGMVSYEQYF. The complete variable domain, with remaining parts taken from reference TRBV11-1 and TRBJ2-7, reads EAEVAQSPRYKITEKSQAVAFWCDPISGHATLYWYRQILGQGPELLVQFQDESVVDDSQLPKDRFSAERLKGVDSTLKIQPAELGDSAMYLCASSLNRGMVSYEQYFGPGTRLTVT.

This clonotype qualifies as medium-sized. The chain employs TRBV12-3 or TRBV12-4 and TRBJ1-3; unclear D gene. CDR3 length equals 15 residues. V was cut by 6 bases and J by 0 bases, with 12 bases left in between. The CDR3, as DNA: TGTGCCAGCAGCCCGGACGGATACTCTGGAAACACCATATATTTT. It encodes CASSPDGYSGNTIYF.

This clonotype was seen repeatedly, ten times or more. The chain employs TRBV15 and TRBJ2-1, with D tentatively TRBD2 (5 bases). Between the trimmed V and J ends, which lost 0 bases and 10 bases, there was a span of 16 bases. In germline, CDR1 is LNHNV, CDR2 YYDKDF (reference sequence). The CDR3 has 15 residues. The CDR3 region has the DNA TGTGCCACCAGCAGAGATAAGTTTCGGGGTGCAGAGCAGTTCTTC. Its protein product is CATSRDKFRGAEQFF. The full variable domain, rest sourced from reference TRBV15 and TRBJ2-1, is DAMVIQNPRYQVTQFGKPVTLSCSQTLNHNVMYWYQQKSSQAPKLLFHYYDKDFNNEADTPDNFQSRRPNTSFCFLDIRSPGLGDTAMYLCATSRDKFRGAEQFFGPGTRLTVL.

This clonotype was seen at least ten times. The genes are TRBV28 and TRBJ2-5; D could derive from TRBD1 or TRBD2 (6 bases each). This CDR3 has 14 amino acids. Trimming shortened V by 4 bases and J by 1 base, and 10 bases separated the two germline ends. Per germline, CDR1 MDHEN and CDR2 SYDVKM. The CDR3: CASSYTGAQETQYF. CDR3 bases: TGTGCCAGCAGTTATACGGGGGCCCAAGAGACCCAGTACTTC.

CDR3: CASIRGGTLNTEAFF. CDR3 sequence (DNA): TGTGCCAGCATCCGAGGAGGGACCTTAAACACTGAAGCTTTCTTT. The chain employs TRBV27 and TRBJ1-1; D is perhaps TRBD1 (5 bases). The V end lost 7 bases, the J end lost 2 bases, and 17 bases lay between the germline ends. Looked up from germline, CDR1 is MNHEY and CDR2 is SMNVEV (reference sequence). The CDR3 consists of 15 residues.

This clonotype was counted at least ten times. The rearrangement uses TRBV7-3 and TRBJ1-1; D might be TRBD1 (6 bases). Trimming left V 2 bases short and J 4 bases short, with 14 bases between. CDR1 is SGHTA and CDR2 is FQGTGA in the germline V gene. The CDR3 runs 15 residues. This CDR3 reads CASSLGGAPSTEAFF. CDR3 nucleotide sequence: TGTGCCAGCAGCTTAGGGGGGGCCCCGAGCACTGAAGCTTTCTTT.

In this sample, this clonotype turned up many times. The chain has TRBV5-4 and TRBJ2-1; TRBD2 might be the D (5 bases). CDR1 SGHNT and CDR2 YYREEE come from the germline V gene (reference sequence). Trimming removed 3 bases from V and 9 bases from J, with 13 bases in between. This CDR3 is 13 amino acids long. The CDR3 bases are TGTGCCAGCAGCTCGGTAGTAAGCGGTGAGCAGTTCTTC. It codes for CASSSVVSGEQFF.

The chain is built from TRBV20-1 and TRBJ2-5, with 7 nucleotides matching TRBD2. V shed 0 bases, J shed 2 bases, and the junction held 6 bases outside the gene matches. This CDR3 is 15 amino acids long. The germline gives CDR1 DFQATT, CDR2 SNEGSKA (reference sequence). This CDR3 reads CSARDFREGQETQYF. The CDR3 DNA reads TGCAGTGCTAGAGATTTCAGGGAGGGTCAAGAGACCCAGTACTTC.

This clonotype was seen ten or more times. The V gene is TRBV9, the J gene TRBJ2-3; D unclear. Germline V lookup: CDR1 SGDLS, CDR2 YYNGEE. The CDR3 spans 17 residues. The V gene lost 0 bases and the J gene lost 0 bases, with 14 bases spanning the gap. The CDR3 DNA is TGTGCCAGCAGCGTAGCGAGTTCTCGATCTAGCACAGATACGCAGTATTTT. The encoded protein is CASSVASSRSSTDTQYF.

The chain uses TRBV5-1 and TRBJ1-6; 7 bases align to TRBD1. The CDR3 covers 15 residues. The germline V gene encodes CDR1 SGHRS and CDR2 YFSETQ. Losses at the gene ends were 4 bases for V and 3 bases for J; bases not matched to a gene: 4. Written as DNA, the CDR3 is TGCGCCAGCAGCGGAGGGACAGACTATAATTCACCCCTCCACTTT. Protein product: CASSGGTDYNSPLHF.

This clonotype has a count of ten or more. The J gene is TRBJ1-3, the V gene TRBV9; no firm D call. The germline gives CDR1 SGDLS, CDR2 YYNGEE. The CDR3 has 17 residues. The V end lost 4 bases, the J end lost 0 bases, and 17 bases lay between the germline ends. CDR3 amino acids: CASSPPTRVGSGNTIYF. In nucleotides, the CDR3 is TGTGCCAGCAGCCCCCCAACCCGGGTGGGCTCTGGAAACACCATATATTTT.

The chain's CDR3 is CASSYYDSAGTGGASSSYEQYF. The CDR3 DNA sequence: TGTGCCAGCAGTTACTACGATAGTGCCGGGACAGGGGGCGCCTCCAGCTCCTACGAGCAGTACTTC. V and J are TRBV6-6 and TRBJ2-7; 12 bases agree with TRBD1. The CDR3 extends over 22 amino acids. V gave up 1 base and J gave up 0 bases; unmatched junction bases: 19. Germline V gene lookup returns CDR1 MNHNY and CDR2 SVGAGI (reference sequence).

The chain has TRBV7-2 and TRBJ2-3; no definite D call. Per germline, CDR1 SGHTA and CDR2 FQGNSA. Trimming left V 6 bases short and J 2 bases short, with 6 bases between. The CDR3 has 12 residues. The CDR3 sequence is CASSYTTDTQYF. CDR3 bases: TGTGCCAGCAGTTACACCACAGATACGCAGTATTTT.

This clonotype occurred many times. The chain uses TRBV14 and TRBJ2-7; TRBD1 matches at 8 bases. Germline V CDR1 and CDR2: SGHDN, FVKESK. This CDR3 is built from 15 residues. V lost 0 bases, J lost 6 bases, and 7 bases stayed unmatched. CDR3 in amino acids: CASSQESRGRREQYF. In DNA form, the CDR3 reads TGTGCCAGCAGCCAAGAAAGCAGGGGGCGTCGCGAGCAGTACTTC.

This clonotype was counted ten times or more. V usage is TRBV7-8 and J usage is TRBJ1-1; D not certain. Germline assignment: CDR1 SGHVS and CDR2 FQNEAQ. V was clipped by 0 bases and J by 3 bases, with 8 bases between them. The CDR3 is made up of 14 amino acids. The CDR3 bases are TGTGCCAGCAGCTTAGCCCCGGATTACACTGAAGCTTTCTTT. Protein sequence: CASSLAPDYTEAFF.

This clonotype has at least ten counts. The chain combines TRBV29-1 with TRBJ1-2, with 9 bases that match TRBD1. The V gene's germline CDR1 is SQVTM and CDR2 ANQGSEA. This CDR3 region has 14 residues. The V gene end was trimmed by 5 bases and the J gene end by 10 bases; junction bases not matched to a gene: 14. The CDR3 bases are TGCAGCGTTTACATGGCGGGACAGGGACCCTACTACACCTTC. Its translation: CSVYMAGQGPYYTF.

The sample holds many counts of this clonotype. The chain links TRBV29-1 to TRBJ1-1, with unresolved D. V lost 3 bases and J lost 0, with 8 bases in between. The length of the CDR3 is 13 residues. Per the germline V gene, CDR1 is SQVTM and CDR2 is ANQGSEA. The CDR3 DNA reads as TGCAGCGTTGAGAGGCGGTTGAACACTGAAGCTTTCTTT. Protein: CSVERRLNTEAFF. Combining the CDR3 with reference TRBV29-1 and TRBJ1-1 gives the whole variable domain SAVISQKPSRDICQRGTSLTIQCQVDSQVTMMFWYRQQPGQSLTLIATANQGSEATYESGFVIDKFPISRPNLTFSTLTVSNMSPEDSSIYLCSVERRLNTEAFFGQGTRLTVV.

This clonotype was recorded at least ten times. The CDR3 DNA reads TGTGCCAGCAGTTTTTGGGGGCTTGGGGGCAATCAGCCCCAGCATTTT. Translation: CASSFWGLGGNQPQHF. V usage is TRBV12-3 or TRBV12-4 and J usage is TRBJ1-5; perhaps TRBD1 as D (6 bases). CDR3 size: 16 residues. V gave up 3 bases and J gave up 2 bases, with 14 bases separating them.

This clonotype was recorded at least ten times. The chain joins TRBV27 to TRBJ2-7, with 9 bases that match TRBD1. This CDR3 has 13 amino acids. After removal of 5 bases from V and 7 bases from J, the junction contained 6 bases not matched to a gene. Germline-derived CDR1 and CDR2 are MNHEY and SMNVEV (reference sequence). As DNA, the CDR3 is TGTGCCAGCAGTAAACAGGGGGCGGGGGAGCAGTACTTC. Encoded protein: CASSKQGAGEQYF.

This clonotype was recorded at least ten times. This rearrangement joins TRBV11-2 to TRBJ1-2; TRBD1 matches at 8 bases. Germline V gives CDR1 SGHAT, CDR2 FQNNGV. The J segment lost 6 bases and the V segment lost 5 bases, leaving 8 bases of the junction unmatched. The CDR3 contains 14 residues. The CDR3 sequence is CASSLRTGTDGYTF. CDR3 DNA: TGTGCCAGCAGCCTGAGGACAGGGACAGATGGCTACACCTTC. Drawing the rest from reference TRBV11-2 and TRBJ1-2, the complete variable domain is EAGVAQSPRYKIIEKRQSVAFWCNPISGHATLYWYQQILGQGPKLLIQFQNNGVVDDSQLPKDRFSAERLKGVDSTLKIQPAKLEDSAVYLCASSLRTGTDGYTFGSGTRLTVV.

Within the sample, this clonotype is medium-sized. The CDR3 sequence: CASSPQGGRETQYF. The CDR3 nucleotides read TGTGCCAGCAGTCCGCAAGGGGGCAGAGAGACCCAGTACTTC. The V call is TRBV28, the J call TRBJ2-5, with TRBD1 matching 7 bases. In germline, CDR1 is MDHEN, CDR2 SYDVKM. CDR3 size: 14 residues. After removal of 5 bases from V and 4 bases from J, the junction contained 7 bases not matched to a gene.

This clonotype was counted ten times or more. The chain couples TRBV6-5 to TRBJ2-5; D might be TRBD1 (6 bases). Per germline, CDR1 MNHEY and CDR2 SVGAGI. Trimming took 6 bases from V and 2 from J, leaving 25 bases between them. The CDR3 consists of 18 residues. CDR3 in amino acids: CASSPTHPVDRRQETQYF. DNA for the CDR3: TGTGCCAGCAGCCCCACGCACCCAGTTGACAGGAGACAAGAGACCCAGTACTTC.